This T cell receptor (beta chain) was documented in a study of OX40 agonist ivuxolimab in advanced cancers. The wider study: Averaging roughly 60 years in age, with a range of 23 to 79, the cohort was more than 75% male. Regarding the study as a whole: Determination of antigen specificity was not performed for the expanded peripheral T cells.

The CDR3 has 16 amino acids. Germline V lookup: CDR1 SGHAT, CDR2 FQNNGV. Trimming pared 4 bases from V and 0 bases from J, leaving 16 bases between. Sequencing was performed with immunoSEQ multiplex PCR; in TCRdb, only in-frame clones are kept and a portion is missing. The profile shows roughly 56,000 clones, over 75% of them singletons. Comments on this clone: As yet, its antigen is unknown.

Here the sequenced sample was CD4+ or CD8+ T cells sorted from blood, taken in a trial of the OX40 agonist ivuxolimab. The clonotype was recovered from an adult with an advanced solid tumor such as melanoma, head and neck, liver or kidney cancer. V usage is TRBV11-2 and J usage is TRBJ2-7, with D hard to call. The CDR3 coding sequence is TGTGCCAGCAGCTCTAGTGTCGCGCCCAGCTCCTACGAGCAGTACTTC. It codes for CASSSSVAPSSYEQYF.